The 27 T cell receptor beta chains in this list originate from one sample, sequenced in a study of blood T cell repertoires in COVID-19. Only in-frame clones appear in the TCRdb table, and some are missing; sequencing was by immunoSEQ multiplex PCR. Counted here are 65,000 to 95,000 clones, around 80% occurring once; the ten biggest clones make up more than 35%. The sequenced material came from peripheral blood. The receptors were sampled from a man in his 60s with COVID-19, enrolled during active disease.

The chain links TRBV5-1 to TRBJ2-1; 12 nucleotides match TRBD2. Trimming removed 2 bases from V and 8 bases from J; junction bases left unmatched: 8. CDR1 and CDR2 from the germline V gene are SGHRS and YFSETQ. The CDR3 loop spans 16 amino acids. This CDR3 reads CASSLGATSGRDEQFF. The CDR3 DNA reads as TGCGCCAGCAGCTTAGGGGCGACTAGCGGGAGAGATGAGCAGTTCTTC.

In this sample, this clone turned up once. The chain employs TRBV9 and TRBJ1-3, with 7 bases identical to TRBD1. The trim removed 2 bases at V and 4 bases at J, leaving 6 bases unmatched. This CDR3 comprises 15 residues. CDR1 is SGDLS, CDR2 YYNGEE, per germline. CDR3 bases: TGTGCCAGCAGCGTGACAGGGTCGCAAGGAAACACCATATATTTT. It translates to CASSVTGSQGNTIYF.

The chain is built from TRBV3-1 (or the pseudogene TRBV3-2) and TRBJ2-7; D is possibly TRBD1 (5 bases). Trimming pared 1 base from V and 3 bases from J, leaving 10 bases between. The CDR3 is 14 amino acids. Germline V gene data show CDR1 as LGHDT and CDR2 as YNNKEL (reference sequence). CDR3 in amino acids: CASSQGGRGYEQYF. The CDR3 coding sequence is TGTGCCAGCAGCCAAGGAGGTAGGGGCTACGAGCAGTACTTC.

CDR3 residues: CASSLTDTQYF. DNA for the CDR3: TGTGCCAGCAGCCTCACAGATACGCAGTATTTT. The V and J genes are TRBV7-2 and TRBJ2-3, with D hard to call. This CDR3 spans 11 amino acids. Germline CDR1 SGHTA, CDR2 FQGNSA. The ends were cut back, 5 bases at V and 2 bases at J, with 2 bases in the middle.

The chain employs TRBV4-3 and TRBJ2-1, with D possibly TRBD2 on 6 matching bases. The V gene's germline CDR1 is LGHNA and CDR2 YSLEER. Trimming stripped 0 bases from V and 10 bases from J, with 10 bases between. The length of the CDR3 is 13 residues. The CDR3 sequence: CASSQEIAGEQFF. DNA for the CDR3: TGCGCCAGCAGCCAAGAAATCGCGGGGGAGCAGTTCTTC.

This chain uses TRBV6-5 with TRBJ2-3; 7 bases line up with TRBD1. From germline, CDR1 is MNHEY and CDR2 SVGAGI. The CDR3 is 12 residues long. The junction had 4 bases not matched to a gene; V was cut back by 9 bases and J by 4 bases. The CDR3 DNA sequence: TGTGCCAGTAGAGGGGGCCCAGATACGCAGTATTTT. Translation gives CASRGGPDTQYF.

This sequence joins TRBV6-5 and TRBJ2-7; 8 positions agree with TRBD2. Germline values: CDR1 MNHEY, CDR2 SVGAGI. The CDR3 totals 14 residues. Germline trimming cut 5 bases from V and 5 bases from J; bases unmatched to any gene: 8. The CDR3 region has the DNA TGTGCCAGCAGTAAAAGCGGGAGCCTCCACGAGCAGTACTTC. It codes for CASSKSGSLHEQYF.

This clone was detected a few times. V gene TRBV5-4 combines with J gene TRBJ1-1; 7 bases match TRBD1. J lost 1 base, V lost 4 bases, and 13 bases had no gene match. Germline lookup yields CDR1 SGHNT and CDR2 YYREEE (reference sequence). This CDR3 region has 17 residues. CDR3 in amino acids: CASSASRDRAWNTEAFF. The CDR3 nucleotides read TGTGCCAGCAGCGCGTCGAGAGACAGGGCGTGGAACACTGAAGCTTTCTTT.

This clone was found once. The CDR3 spells CASRGRDTIYGYTF. In DNA, the CDR3 is TGTGCCAGTAGAGGCCGGGACACCATCTATGGCTACACCTTC. The genes are TRBV19 and TRBJ1-2; D possibly corresponds to TRBD1 (6 bases). Germline-derived CDR1 and CDR2 are LNHDA and SQIVND (reference sequence). CDR3 length: 14 amino acids. V lost 6 bases and J lost 4, with 15 bases in between.

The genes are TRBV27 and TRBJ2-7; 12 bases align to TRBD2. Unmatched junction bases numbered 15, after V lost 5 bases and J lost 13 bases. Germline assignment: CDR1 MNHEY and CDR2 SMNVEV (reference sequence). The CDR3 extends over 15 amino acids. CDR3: CASSGTGTSGFTYYF. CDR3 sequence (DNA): TGTGCCAGCAGTGGGACCGGGACTAGCGGGTTTACATACTACTTC.

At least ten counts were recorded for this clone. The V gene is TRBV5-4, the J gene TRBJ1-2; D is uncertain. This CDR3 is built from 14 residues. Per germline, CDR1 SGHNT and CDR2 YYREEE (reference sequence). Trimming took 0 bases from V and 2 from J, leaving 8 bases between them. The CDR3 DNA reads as TGTGCCAGCAGCTTGGGCGGCCAAAACTATGGCTACACCTTC. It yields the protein CASSLGGQNYGYTF.

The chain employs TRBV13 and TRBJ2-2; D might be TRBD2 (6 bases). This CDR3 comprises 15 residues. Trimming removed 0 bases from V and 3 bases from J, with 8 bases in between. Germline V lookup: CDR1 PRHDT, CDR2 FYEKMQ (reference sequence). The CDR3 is CASSLGGGDTGELFF. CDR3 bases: TGTGCCAGCAGCTTAGGTGGAGGGGACACCGGGGAGCTGTTTTTT.

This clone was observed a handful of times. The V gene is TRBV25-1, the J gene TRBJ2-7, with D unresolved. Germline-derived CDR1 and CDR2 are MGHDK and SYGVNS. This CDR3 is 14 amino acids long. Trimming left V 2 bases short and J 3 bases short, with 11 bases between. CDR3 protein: CASSEVHRVYEQYF. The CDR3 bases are TGTGCCAGCAGTGAAGTTCACCGGGTCTACGAGCAGTACTTC.

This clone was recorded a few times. CDR3 coding DNA: TGTGCCAGCACTAGGACAGGCAATCAGCCCCAGCATTTT. Amino acids: CASTRTGNQPQHF. The chain recombines TRBV12-3 or TRBV12-4 with TRBJ1-5, with D possibly being TRBD1 (6 bases). CDR3 length equals 13 residues. The V and J ends lost 7 bases and 2 bases respectively, with 9 bases between them.

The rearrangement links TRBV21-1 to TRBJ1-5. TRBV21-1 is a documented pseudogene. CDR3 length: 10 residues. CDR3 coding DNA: TGTGCCAGCAGTATTCAGCCCCAGCATTTT. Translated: CASSIQPQHF.

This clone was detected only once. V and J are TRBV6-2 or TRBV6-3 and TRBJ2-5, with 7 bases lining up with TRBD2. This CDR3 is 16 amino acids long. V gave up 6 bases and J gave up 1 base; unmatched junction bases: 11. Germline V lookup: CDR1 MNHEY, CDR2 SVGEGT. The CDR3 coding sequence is TGTGCCAGCAGCCCTGGGCGGGAGAGCTTCCAAGAGACCCAGTACTTC. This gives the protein CASSPGRESFQETQYF.

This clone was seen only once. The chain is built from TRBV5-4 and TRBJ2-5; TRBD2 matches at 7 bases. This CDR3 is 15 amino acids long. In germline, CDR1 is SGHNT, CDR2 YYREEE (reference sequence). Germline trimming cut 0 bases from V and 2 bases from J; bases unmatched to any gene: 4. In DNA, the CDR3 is TGTGCCAGCAGCTTGGCCCGGGGACTACAAGAGACCCAGTACTTC. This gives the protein CASSLARGLQETQYF.

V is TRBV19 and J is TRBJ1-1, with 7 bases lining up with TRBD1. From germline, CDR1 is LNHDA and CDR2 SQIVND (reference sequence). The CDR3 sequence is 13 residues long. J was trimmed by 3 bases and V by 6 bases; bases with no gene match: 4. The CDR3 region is CASSDRAYTEAFF. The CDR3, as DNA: TGTGCCAGTAGCGACAGGGCCTACACTGAAGCTTTCTTT.

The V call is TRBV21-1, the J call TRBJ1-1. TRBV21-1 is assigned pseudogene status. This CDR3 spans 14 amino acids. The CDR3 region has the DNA TGTGCCAGCAGCAAAGGAGGGTCGTTCACTGAAGCTTTCTTT. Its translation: CASSKGGSFTEAFF.

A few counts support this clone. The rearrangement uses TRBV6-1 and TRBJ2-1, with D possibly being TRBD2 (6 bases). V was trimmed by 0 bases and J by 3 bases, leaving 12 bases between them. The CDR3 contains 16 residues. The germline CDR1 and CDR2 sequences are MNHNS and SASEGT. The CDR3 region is CASSEAAGRIYNEQFF. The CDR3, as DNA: TGTGCCAGCAGTGAAGCGGCGGGACGGATCTACAATGAGCAGTTCTTC.

The CDR3 is CASSFGIMGLGNEQFF. CDR3 DNA sequence: TGTGCCAGCAGCTTCGGAATAATGGGGCTGGGCAATGAGCAGTTCTTC. This chain uses TRBV7-9 with TRBJ2-1; tentative D call: TRBD1 (5 bases). Trimming removed 3 bases from V and 6 bases from J, with 18 bases in between. CDR3 size: 16 residues. Germline V lookup: CDR1 SEHNR, CDR2 FQNEAQ (reference sequence).

The CDR3 nucleotides read TGTGCCAGCAGCCCCCGGGGAGGCAATCAGCCCCAGCATTTT. It specifies CASSPRGGNQPQHF. This chain connects TRBV7-6 to TRBJ1-5; D is unclear. The germline CDR1 and CDR2 sequences are SGHVS and FNYEAQ. V was pared by 5 bases and J by 2 bases, with 10 bases between. This CDR3 has 14 residues.

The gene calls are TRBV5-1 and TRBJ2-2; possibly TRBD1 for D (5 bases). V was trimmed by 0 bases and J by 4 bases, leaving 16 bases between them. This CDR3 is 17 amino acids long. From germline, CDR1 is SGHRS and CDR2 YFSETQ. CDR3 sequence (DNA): TGCGCCAGCAGCTTGGCATCTCAGGGTGCGGTCACCGGGGAGCTGTTTTTT. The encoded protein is CASSLASQGAVTGELFF.

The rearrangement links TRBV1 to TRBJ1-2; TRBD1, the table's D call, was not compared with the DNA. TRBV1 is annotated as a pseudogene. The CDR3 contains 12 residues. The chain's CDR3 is CTSSRTGYGYTF. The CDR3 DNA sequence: TGCACCAGCAGCCGGACAGGGTACGGCTACACCTTC.

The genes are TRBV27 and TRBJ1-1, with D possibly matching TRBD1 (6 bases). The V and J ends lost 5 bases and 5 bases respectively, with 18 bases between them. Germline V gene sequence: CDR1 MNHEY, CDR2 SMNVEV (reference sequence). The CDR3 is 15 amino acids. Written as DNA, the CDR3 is TGTGCCAGCAGTCTACAAGGGGGTGGACAGACTGAAGCTTTCTTT. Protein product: CASSLQGGGQTEAFF.

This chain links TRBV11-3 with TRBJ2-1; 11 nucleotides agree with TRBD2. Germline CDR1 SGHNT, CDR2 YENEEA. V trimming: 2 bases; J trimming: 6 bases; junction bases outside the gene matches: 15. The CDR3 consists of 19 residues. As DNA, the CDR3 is TGTGCCAGCAGCTTATCCACTGGATTTAGCGGGAGGGCCGTCAATGAGCAGTTCTTC. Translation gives CASSLSTGFSGRAVNEQFF.

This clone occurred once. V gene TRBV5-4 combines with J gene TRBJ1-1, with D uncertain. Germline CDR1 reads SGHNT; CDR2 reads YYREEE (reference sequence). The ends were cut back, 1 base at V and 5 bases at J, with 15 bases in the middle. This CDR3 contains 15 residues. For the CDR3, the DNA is TGTGCCAGCAGCTTGTCTCCAGATGCGAGGACTGAAGCTTTCTTT. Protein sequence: CASSLSPDARTEAFF. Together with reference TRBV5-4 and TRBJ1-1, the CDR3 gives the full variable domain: ETGVTQSPTHLIKTRGQQVTLRCSSQSGHNTVSWYQQALGQGPQFIFQYYREEENGRGNFPPRFSGLQFPNYSSELNVNALELDDSALYLCASSLSPDARTEAFFGQGTRLTVV.